This TCR beta chain was retrieved from a study of regulatory T cells in long-lasting Graves disease. Study-wide context: By definition, persistent Graves' disease involved antithyroid drugs for over 5 years alongside positive TSH receptor antibodies. Study conclusions and caveats: Persistent disease preferred TRBV28, TRBJ1-2 and TRBJ2-5; new disease, TRBV20-1 and TRBJ2-1.

Noted time point: persistent/refractory GD, antithyroid drugs over 5 years with positive TRAb. From PBMCs, RNA was extracted and then used to make the TCR library. An endocrinology unit in Xi'an, China, supplied the patients. Construction of TCR beta libraries relied on iRepertoire HTBI primers and on Arm-PCR targeting CDR3 regions. TCRdb itself ran the multiplex PCR reads through MiXCR, one entry per CDR3 protein. The table lists hundreds of thousands of distinct CDR3 sequences, about 20% of them singletons. Germline V CDR1 and CDR2: SGHDN, FVKESK. The CDR3 has 14 residues. Between the trimmed V and J ends, which lost 3 bases and 1 base, there was a span of 6 bases. Details on this clonotype: Its cognate antigen is unknown.

V is TRBV14 and J is TRBJ2-2; D remains ambiguous. Sequencing was performed on peripheral blood mononuclear cells (PBMCs), taken when the disease was refractory, from a patient treated with antithyroid drugs. This TCR came from a female donor with Graves disease. The CDR3 DNA follows: TGTGCCAGCAGCCACTGGCGGAACACCGGGGAGCTGTTTTTT. This translates into CASSHWRNTGELFF. The whole variable domain, filled in from reference TRBV14 and TRBJ2-2, reads EAGVTQFPSHSVIEKGQTVTLRCDPISGHDNLYWYRRVMGKEIKFLLHFVKESKQDESGMPNNRFLAERTGGTYSTLKVQPAELEDSGVYFCASSHWRNTGELFFGEGSRLTVL.